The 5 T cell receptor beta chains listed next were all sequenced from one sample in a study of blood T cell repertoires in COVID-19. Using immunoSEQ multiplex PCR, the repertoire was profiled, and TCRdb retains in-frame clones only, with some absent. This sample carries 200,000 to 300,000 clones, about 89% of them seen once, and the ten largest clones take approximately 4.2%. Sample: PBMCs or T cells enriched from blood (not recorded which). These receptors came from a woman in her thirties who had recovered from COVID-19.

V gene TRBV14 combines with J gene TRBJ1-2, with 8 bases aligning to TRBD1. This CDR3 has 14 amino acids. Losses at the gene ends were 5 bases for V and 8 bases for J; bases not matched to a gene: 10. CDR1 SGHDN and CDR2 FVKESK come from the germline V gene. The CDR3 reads CASSGGGGTGGYTF. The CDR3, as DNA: TGTGCCAGCAGCGGCGGAGGAGGGACAGGAGGCTACACCTTC.

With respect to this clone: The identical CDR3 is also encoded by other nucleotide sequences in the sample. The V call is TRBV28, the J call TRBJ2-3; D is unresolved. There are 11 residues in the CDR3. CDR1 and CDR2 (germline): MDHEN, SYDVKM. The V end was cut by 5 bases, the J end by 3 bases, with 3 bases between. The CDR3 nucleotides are TGTGCCAGCAGTCTTACAGATACGCAGTATTTT. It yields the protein CASSLTDTQYF.

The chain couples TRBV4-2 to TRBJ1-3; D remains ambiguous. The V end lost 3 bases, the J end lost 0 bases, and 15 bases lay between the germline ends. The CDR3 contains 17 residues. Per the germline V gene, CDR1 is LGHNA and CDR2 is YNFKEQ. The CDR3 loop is CASSHFKLRNSGNTIYF. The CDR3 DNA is TGTGCCAGCAGCCACTTTAAACTGCGAAACTCTGGAAACACCATATATTTT.

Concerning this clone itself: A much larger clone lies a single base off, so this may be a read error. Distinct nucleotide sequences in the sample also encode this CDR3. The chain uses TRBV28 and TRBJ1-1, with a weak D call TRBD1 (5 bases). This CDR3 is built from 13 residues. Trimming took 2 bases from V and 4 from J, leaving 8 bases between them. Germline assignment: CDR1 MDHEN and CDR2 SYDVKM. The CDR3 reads CASSLHGGTEAFF. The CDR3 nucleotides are TGTGCCAGCAGTTTACACGGGGGCACTGAAGCTTTCTTT.

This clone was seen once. The DNA of the CDR3 is TGTGCCAGCAGCGTAGGCTTACTAGCGGGAGTGGTCGAGCAGTACTTC. Its translation is CASSVGLLAGVVEQYF. The chain has TRBV9 and TRBJ2-7; 11 bases are shared with TRBD2. V was clipped by 0 bases and J by 6 bases; unmatched bases: 8. This CDR3 contains 16 residues. Germline V gene data show CDR1 as SGDLS and CDR2 as YYNGEE.